This TCR beta chain derives from a study of technical replicates of blood from a handful of donors. The CDR3 spans 16 residues. Trimming removed 4 bases at V and 3 bases at J, with 18 bases between. The V gene's germline CDR1 is SNHLY and CDR2 FYNNEI. The data were produced by immunoSEQ multiplex PCR, yet TCRdb's version contains in-frame clones alone and is incomplete. The table includes roughly 82,000 clones, 96% detected once. The sample was T cells isolated from PBMCs. This sequence originates from a human donor in good health. The rearrangement uses TRBV2 and TRBJ1-1; a weak D match, TRBD1 (5 bases). In DNA form, the CDR3 reads TGTGCCAGCAGTGTGGAGGGGCCCCCATCAGACACTGAAGCTTTCTTT. Protein: CASSVEGPPSDTEAFF.